Below are 10 T cell receptor beta chains sequenced from a single sample in a study of early T cells in non-severe SARS-CoV-2 infection. MiXCR was run by TCRdb on the 5' RACE reads, yielding one entry per CDR3 protein. The sample consists of 30,000 to 35,000 distinct CDR3 sequences, 4% to 5% of them appearing once. Sample: whole blood. The receptors derive from an adult who was a healthcare worker with PCR-confirmed SARS-CoV-2 infection or an uninfected control (not recorded which).

Ten or more counts support this clonotype. The rearrangement joins TRBV5-8 to TRBJ1-5, with D possibly matching TRBD1 (5 bases). This CDR3 has 13 residues. V was cut by 7 bases and J by 9 bases, with 17 bases left in between. The germline V gene encodes CDR1 SGHTS and CDR2 YDEGEE. The CDR3 protein is CASPGTEVGPQHF. As DNA, the CDR3 is TGTGCCAGCCCGGGGACCGAGGTAGGGCCCCAGCATTTT.

Ten or more counts support this clonotype. The CDR3 is CASSLTGYEQYF. The CDR3 DNA sequence: TGTGCCAGCAGCTTAACGGGGTACGAGCAGTACTTC. This chain uses TRBV7-2 with TRBJ2-7, with D possibly being TRBD2 (5 bases). The CDR3 has 12 residues. Germline lookup yields CDR1 SGHTA and CDR2 FQGNSA. Trimming pared 2 bases from V and 4 bases from J, leaving 6 bases between.

This clonotype was seen many times. The chain joins TRBV7-8 to TRBJ1-5; TRBD1 is a possible D gene (5 bases). The V gene lost 5 bases and the J gene lost 0 bases, with 8 bases spanning the gap. CDR3 length: 14 residues. The germline V gene encodes CDR1 SGHVS and CDR2 FQNEAQ. CDR3 nucleotides: TGTGCCAGCAGCCCCAGGGATAGCAATCAGCCCCAGCATTTT. It encodes CASSPRDSNQPQHF.

A note on this clonotype: A much larger clone sits a single nucleotide away, making a read error possible. The chain is built from TRBV28 and TRBJ2-3; 16 positions match TRBD2. The germline V gene has CDR1 MDHEN and CDR2 SYDVKM. The CDR3 totals 20 residues. The DNA for the CDR3 is TGTGCCAACAGTCCGCTAATCGGGACTAGCGGGGGGGCCACGTCAGATACGCAGTATTTT. Translation gives CANSPLIGTSGGATSDTQYF.

The chain uses TRBV20-1 and TRBJ2-7, with TRBD1 identical over 11 bases. V shed 0 bases and J 3 bases; nucleotides not matched to a gene: 7. The germline gives CDR1 DFQATT, CDR2 SNEGSKA (reference sequence). The CDR3 has 16 amino acids. As DNA, the CDR3 is TGCAGTGCTAGAGATCCGAGGACAGGGGGCAACTACGAGCAGTACTTC. Translation: CSARDPRTGGNYEQYF.

This clonotype came up a few times. The genes are TRBV19 and TRBJ2-3; 10 bases fit TRBD2. Germline trimming cut 1 base from V and 0 bases from J; bases unmatched to any gene: 1. The CDR3 is 16 amino acids. The V gene's germline CDR1 is LNHDA and CDR2 SQIVND (reference sequence). The CDR3 loop is CASSIGAGGSTDTQYF. The CDR3 DNA reads as TGTGCCAGTAGTATAGGAGCGGGGGGGAGCACAGATACGCAGTATTTT.

The chain employs TRBV29-1 and TRBJ1-1, with D possibly TRBD1 on 6 matching bases. Trimming took off 4 bases at V and 9 bases at J, with 12 bases between the two ends. The CDR3 covers 11 residues. Looked up from germline, CDR1 is SQVTM and CDR2 is ANQGSEA. CDR3 bases: TGCAGCGTTGTGTTGGGACACCAAGCTTTCTTT. It specifies CSVVLGHQAFF.

This clonotype is labeled medium-sized. The chain has TRBV19 and TRBJ2-7, with a tentative D call TRBD2 (5 bases). The CDR3 spans 15 residues. In germline, CDR1 is LNHDA, CDR2 SQIVND (reference sequence). Trimming removed 5 bases from V and 0 bases from J, with 14 bases in between. The CDR3 here is CASSPRRGSSYEQYF. The CDR3 bases are TGTGCCAGTAGTCCTCGACGAGGGAGCTCCTACGAGCAGTACTTC.

There are many counts of this clonotype. The chain carries TRBV25-1 and TRBJ2-7; 9 bases fit TRBD2. Trimming at V came to 4 bases and at J to 5 bases, leaving 6 bases not matched to a gene. The CDR3 runs to 14 residues. The germline gives CDR1 MGHDK, CDR2 SYGVNS. The CDR3: CASSVAGGTNEQYF. In nucleotides, the CDR3 is TGTGCCAGCAGTGTGGCGGGGGGGACTAACGAGCAGTACTTC.

This clonotype was seen repeatedly, ten times or more. This sequence joins TRBV11-2 and TRBJ2-2; unclear D gene. CDR1 and CDR2 from the germline V gene are SGHAT and FQNNGV. V lost 5 bases to trimming and J lost 4 bases, with 8 bases between them. The CDR3 spans 13 residues. This CDR3 is CASSPTSTGELFF. CDR3 sequence (DNA): TGTGCCAGCAGCCCGACGAGCACCGGGGAGCTGTTTTTT.